This T cell receptor (beta chain) was profiled in a study of identical twins. TCRdb recomputed calls from the 5' RACE reads with MiXCR, one row per CDR3 protein. Of about 690,000 distinct CDR3 sequences in the sample, 21% were seen once. The data also belong to a second study, concerning T cells expressing NK-cell markers.

The TCR comes from a woman aged 18-29 years in good health. Sample: PBMCs.

CDR3 sequence: CASRDRAYEQFF. The CDR3 DNA sequence: TGTGCCAGCAGGGACAGGGCGTATGAGCAGTTCTTC. This chain connects TRBV2 to TRBJ2-1; 8 positions agree with TRBD1. V lost 6 bases, J lost 8 bases, and 3 bases stayed unmatched. The CDR3 is 12 amino acids. Germline CDR1 and CDR2: SNHLY and FYNNEI.